These 10 T cell receptor beta chains were all obtained from the same sample, sequenced in a study of blood T cell repertoires in COVID-19. Profiled with immunoSEQ multiplex PCR; TCRdb holds only in-frame clones, not every one. The data show about 200,000 clones, approximately 80% seen once. Sequencing was done on a sample of peripheral blood. The origin of the receptors is a human donor in a cohort sampled during active COVID-19.

The rearrangement uses TRBV4-1 and TRBJ1-2, with no clear D. The CDR3 contains 16 residues. Germline assignment: CDR1 MGHRA and CDR2 YSYEKL. V lost 0 bases and J lost 5, with 16 bases in between. The CDR3 DNA follows: TGCGCCAGCAGCCAAGATCCCCCTCCTAACCCTTATGGCTACACCTTC. Translated, it gives CASSQDPPPNPYGYTF.

This clone was seen just once. The chain couples TRBV28 to TRBJ2-3; the D gene is possibly TRBD2 (5 bases). CDR3 length: 14 amino acids. V shed 8 bases and J shed 1 base, with 13 bases lying between them. CDR1 and CDR2 from the germline V gene are MDHEN and SYDVKM. The CDR3, as DNA: TGTGCCAGCGGCCCCTATAGCGGCACAGATACGCAGTATTTT. Translated, it gives CASGPYSGTDTQYF.

The J gene is TRBJ2-1, the V gene TRBV19; 9 bases are shared with TRBD2. The CDR3 is 16 amino acids. CDR1 and CDR2 from the germline V gene are LNHDA and SQIVND (reference sequence). Unmatched junction bases numbered 9, after V lost 7 bases and J lost 2 bases. The CDR3 DNA reads as TGTGCCAGTAAAGCGGGAGGTCGATCACCCTACAATGAGCAGTTCTTC. Its protein is CASKAGGRSPYNEQFF.

The chain recombines TRBV29-1 with TRBJ2-1; D is uncertain. This CDR3 comprises 13 residues. V dropped 5 bases and J dropped 0 bases, with 8 bases sitting between them. Germline CDR1 SQVTM, CDR2 ANQGSEA. The CDR3 spells CSVTPYSYNEQFF. The CDR3 DNA reads TGCAGCGTTACCCCCTACTCCTACAATGAGCAGTTCTTC.

The genes are TRBV28 and TRBJ1-2; 11 nucleotides match TRBD1. The germline V gene encodes CDR1 MDHEN and CDR2 SYDVKM. Losses at the gene ends were 8 bases for V and 4 bases for J; bases not matched to a gene: 9. The CDR3 is made up of 15 amino acids. This CDR3 reads CASGPGGTGGYGYTF. The CDR3 DNA sequence: TGTGCCAGCGGCCCAGGCGGGACAGGGGGCTATGGCTACACCTTC.

This chain links TRBV27 with TRBJ2-1; D may be TRBD1 (6 bases). V shed 3 bases and J shed 3 bases, with 12 bases lying between them. The CDR3 has 15 residues. CDR1 MNHEY and CDR2 SMNVEV come from the germline V gene (reference sequence). The CDR3 coding sequence is TGTGCCAGCAGTTTGTACCGGGACAACTACAATGAGCAGTTCTTC. Translation: CASSLYRDNYNEQFF.

This clone was seen only a few times. The chain combines TRBV4-1 with TRBJ1-3; D possibly corresponds to TRBD1 (5 bases). The CDR3 is made up of 16 amino acids. Trimming left V 4 bases short and J 0 bases short, with 13 bases between. Germline CDR1 MGHRA, CDR2 YSYEKL. In DNA form, the CDR3 reads TGCGCCAGCAGCCGCAGCCGGGACTACTCTGGAAACACCATATATTTT. Translated: CASSRSRDYSGNTIYF.

The V and J genes are TRBV19 and TRBJ1-2; D gene ambiguous. V was clipped by 1 base and J by 3 bases, with 12 bases between them. The CDR3 runs 15 residues. Per germline, CDR1 LNHDA and CDR2 SQIVND (reference sequence). CDR3 in amino acids: CASSIGGVTDYGYTF. CDR3 bases: TGTGCCAGTAGTATAGGAGGAGTTACGGACTATGGCTACACCTTC.

The chain carries TRBV27 and TRBJ1-4, with a weak D call TRBD1 (5 bases). The ends were cut back, 4 bases at V and 0 bases at J, with 6 bases in the middle. The CDR3 totals 14 residues. Germline CDR1 MNHEY, CDR2 SMNVEV (reference sequence). The CDR3 reads CASSWGATNEKLFF. CDR3 DNA: TGTGCCAGCAGTTGGGGGGCAACTAATGAAAAACTGTTTTTT.

V and J are TRBV5-1 and TRBJ1-6; D call uncertain. CDR1 and CDR2 (germline): SGHRS, YFSETQ. Trimming took 4 bases from V and 6 from J, leaving 20 bases between them. CDR3 length: 17 residues. The CDR3 is CASSPGNTQRTNSPLHF. The CDR3 DNA reads as TGCGCCAGCAGCCCGGGGAACACTCAGCGGACTAATTCACCCCTCCACTTT.